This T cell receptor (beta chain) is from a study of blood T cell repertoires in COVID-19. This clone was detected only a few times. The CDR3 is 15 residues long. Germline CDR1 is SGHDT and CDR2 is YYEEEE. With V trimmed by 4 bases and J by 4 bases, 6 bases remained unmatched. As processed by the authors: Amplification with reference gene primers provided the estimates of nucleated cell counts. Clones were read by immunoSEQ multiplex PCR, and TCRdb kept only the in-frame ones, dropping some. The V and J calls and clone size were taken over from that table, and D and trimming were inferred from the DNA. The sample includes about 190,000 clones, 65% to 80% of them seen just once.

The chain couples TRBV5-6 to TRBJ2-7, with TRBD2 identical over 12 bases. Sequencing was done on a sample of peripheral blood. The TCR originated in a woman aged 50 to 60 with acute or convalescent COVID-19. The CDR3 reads CASSVGLAGSYEQYF. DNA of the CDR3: TGTGCCAGCAGCGTGGGACTAGCGGGTTCGTACGAGCAGTACTTC.